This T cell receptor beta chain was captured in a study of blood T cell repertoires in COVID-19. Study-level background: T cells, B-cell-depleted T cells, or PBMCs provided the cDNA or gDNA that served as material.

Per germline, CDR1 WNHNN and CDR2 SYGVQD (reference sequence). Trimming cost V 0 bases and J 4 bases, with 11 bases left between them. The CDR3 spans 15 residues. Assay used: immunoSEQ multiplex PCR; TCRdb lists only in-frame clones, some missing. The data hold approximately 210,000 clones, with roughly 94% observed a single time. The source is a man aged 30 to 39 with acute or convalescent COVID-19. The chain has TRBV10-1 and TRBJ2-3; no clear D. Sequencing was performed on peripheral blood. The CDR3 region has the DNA TGCGCCAGCAGTGAGTCCCGCGGCCGCCCAGATACGCAGTATTTT. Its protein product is CASSESRGRPDTQYF.